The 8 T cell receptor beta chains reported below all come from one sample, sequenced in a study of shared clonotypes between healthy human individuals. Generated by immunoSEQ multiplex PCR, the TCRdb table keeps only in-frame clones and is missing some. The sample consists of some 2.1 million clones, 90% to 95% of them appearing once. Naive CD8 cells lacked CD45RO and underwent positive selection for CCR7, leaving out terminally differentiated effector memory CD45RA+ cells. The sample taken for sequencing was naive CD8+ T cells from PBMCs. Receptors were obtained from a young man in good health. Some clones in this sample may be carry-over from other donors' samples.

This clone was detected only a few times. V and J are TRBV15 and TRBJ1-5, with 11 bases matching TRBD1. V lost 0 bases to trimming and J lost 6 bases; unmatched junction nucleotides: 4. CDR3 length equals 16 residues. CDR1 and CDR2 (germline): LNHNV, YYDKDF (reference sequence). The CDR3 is CATSRDGQGAIQPQHF. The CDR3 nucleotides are TGTGCCACCAGCAGAGATGGACAGGGGGCGATTCAGCCCCAGCATTTT.

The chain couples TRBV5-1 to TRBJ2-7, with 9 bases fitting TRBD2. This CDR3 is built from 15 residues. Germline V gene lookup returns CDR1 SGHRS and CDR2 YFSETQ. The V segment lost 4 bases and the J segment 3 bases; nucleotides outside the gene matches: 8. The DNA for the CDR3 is TGCGCCAGCAGCGCCCGGGGTAGCGGGAGCTACGAGCAGTACTTC. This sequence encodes CASSARGSGSYEQYF.

CDR3 coding DNA: TGTGCCAGCAGCCCCGGGGTAGCGGGAATGCTTGAGCAGTTCTTC. This codes for CASSPGVAGMLEQFF. The V gene is TRBV7-3, the J gene TRBJ2-1; 8 bases are a match to TRBD2. V dropped 5 bases and J dropped 9; count of bases not matched to a gene: 12. Germline CDR1 SGHTA, CDR2 FQGTGA. The CDR3 is 15 amino acids.

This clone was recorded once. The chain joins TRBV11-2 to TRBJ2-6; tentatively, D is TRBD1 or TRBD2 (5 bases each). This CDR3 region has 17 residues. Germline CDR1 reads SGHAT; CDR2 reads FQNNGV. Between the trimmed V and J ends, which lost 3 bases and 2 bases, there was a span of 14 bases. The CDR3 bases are TGTGCCAGCAGCTTGGGACGCCACGGCGCTGGGGCCAACGTCCTGACTTTC. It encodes CASSLGRHGAGANVLTF.

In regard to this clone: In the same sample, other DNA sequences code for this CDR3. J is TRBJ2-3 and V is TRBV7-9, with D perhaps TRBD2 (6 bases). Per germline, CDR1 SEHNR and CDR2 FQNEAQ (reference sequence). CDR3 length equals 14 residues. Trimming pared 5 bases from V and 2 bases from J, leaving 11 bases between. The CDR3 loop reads CASSPSGLTDTQYF. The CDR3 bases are TGTGCCAGCAGCCCCAGCGGGCTCACAGATACGCAGTATTTT.

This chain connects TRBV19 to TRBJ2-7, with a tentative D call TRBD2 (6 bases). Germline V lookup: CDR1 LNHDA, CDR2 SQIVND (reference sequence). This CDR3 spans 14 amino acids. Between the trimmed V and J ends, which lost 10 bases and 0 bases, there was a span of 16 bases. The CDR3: CATRSAGSSYEQYF. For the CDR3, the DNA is TGTGCCACAAGGAGCGCCGGGAGCTCCTACGAGCAGTACTTC.

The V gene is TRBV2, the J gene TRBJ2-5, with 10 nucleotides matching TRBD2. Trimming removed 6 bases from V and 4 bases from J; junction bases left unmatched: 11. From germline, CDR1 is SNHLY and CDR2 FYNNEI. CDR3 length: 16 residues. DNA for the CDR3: TGTGCCAGCAGGCCCGGGGGGAGCGGGAGGGCAGAGACCCAGTACTTC. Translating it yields CASRPGGSGRAETQYF.

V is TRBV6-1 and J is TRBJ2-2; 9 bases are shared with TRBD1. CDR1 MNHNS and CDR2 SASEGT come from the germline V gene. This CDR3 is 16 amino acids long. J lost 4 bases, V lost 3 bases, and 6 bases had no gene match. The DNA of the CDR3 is TGTGCCAGCAGTGAGACCGGGACAGGGACCACCGGGGAGCTGTTTTTT. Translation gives CASSETGTGTTGELFF.